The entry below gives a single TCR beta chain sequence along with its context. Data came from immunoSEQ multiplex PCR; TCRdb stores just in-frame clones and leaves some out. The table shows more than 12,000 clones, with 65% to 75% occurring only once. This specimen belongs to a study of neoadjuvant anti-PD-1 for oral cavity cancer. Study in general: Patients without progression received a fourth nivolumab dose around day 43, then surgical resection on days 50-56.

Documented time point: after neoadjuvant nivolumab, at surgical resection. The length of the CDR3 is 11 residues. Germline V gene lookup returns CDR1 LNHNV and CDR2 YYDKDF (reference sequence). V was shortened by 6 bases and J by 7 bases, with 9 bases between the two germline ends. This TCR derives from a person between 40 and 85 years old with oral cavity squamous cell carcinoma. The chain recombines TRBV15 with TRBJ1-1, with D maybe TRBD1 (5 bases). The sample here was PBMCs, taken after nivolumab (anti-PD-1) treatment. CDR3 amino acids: CATSRDYEAFF. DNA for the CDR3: TGTGCCACCAGTAGGGACTATGAAGCTTTCTTT.